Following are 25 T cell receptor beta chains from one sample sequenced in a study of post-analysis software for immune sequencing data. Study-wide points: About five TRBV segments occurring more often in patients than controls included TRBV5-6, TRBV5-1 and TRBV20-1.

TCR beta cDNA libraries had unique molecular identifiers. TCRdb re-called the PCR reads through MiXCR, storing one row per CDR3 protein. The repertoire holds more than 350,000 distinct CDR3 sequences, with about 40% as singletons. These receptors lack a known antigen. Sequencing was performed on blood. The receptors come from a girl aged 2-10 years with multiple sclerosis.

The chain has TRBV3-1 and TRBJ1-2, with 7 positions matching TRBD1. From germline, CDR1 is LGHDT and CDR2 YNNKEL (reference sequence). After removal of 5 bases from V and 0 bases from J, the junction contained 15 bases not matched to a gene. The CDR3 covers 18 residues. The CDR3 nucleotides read TGTGCCAGCAGCACACGGGGACAGCGGCTCTCCTCTAACTATGGCTACACCTTC. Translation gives CASSTRGQRLSSNYGYTF.

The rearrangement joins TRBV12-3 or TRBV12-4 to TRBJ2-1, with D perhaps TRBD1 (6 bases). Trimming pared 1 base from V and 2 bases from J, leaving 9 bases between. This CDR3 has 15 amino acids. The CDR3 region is CASSLEGQAYNEQFF. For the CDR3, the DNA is TGTGCCAGCAGTTTAGAGGGACAAGCCTACAATGAGCAGTTCTTC.

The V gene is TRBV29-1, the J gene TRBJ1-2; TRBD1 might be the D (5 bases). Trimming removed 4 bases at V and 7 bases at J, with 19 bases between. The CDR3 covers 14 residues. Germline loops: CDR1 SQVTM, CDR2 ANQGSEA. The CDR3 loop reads CSVVGDEGRSGYTF. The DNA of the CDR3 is TGCAGCGTTGTGGGGGATGAGGGGCGAAGTGGCTACACCTTC.

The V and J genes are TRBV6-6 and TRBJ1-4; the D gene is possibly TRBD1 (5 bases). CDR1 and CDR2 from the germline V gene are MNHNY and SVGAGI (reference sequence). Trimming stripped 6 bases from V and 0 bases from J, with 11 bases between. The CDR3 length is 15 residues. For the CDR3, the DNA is TGTGCCAGCAGCCCTAGGGGCGCAACTAATGAAAAACTGTTTTTT. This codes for CASSPRGATNEKLFF.

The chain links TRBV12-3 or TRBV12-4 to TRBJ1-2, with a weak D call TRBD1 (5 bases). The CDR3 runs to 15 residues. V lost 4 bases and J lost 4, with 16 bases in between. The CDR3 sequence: CASSSQGGIGYGYTF. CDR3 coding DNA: TGTGCCAGCAGTTCCCAGGGAGGGATTGGCTATGGCTACACCTTC.

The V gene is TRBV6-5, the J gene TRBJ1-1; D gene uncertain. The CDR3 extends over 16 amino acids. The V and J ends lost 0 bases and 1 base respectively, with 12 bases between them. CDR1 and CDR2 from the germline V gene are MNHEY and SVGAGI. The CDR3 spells CASSYSAGQANTEAFF. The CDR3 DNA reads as TGTGCCAGCAGTTACTCGGCCGGCCAGGCGAACACTGAAGCTTTCTTT.

The CDR3 loop is CASSKSTGPHGYTF. In nucleotides, the CDR3 is TGTGCCAGCAGCAAATCGACAGGGCCTCATGGCTACACCTTC. The chain uses TRBV11-2 and TRBJ1-2; TRBD1 matches 7 bases. V shed 5 bases and J 6 bases; nucleotides not matched to a gene: 9. Germline lookup yields CDR1 SGHAT and CDR2 FQNNGV. The CDR3 has 14 amino acids.

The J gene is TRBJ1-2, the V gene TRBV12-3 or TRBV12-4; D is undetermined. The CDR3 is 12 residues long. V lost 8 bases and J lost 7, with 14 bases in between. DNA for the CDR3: TGTGCCAGCGACGGGGTTCCCTTTGGCTACACCTTC. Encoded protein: CASDGVPFGYTF.

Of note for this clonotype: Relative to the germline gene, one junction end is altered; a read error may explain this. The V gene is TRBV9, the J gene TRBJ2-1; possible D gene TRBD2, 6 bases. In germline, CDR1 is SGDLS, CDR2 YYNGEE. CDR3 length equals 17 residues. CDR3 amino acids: CACSVVGGGEGYNEQFF. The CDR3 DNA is TGTGCCTGCAGCGTAGTGGGAGGCGGTGAGGGATACAATGAGCAGTTCTTC.

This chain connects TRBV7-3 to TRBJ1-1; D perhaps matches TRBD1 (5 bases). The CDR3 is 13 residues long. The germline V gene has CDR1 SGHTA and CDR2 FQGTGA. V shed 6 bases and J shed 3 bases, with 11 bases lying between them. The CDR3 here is CASRRQSDTEAFF. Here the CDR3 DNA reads TGTGCCAGCAGAAGACAGTCGGACACTGAAGCTTTCTTT.

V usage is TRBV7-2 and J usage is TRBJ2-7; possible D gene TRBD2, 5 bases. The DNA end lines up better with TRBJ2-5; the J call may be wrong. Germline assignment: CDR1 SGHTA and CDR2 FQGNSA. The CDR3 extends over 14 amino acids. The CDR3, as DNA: TGTGCCAGCAGCTTAAGGCGGGCTCAAGAGACCCAGTACTTC. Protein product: CASSLRRAQETQYF.

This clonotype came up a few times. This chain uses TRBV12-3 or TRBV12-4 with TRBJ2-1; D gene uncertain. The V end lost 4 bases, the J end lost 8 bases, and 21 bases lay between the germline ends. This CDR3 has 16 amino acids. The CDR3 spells CASSCDSRTLNDEQFF. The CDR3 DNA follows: TGTGCCAGCAGTTGTGACTCCCGTACCCTCAATGATGAGCAGTTCTTC.

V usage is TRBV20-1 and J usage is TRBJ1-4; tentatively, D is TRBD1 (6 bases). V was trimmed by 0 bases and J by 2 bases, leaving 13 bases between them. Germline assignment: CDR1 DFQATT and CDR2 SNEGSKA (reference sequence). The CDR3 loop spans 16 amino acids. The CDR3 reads CSARDTGWPTNEKLFF. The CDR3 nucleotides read TGCAGTGCTAGAGATACAGGGTGGCCTACTAATGAAAAACTGTTTTTT.

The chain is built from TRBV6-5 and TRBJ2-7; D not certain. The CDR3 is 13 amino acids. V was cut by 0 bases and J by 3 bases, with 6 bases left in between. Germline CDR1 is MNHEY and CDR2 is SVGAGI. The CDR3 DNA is TGTGCCAGCAGTTACTCGAACAGCTACGAGCAGTACTTC. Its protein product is CASSYSNSYEQYF.

This CDR3 reads CASSSLSKDRVNYEQFF. As DNA, the CDR3 is TGCGCCAGCAGCTCCCTGTCAAAGGACAGGGTAAACTATGAGCAGTTCTTC. The rearrangement links TRBV5-1 to TRBJ2-1; 8 bases map to TRBD1. Germline-derived CDR1 and CDR2 are SGHRS and YFSETQ. The CDR3 runs to 17 residues. V trimming: 3 bases; J trimming: 8 bases; junction bases outside the gene matches: 16.

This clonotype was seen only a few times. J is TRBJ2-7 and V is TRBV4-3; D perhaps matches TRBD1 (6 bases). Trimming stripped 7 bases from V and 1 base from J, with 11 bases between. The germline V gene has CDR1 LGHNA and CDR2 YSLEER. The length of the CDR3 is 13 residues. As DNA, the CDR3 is TGCGCCAGCACAACAGGGATTTCCTACGAGCAGTACTTC. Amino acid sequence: CASTTGISYEQYF.

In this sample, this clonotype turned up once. The CDR3 region is CASSLDPIGTQYF. Here the CDR3 DNA reads TGTGCCAGCAGCTTGGACCCTATAGGGACCCAGTACTTC. This chain connects TRBV5-5 to TRBJ2-5; D unresolved. Trimming removed 0 bases from V and 7 bases from J, with 10 bases in between. Germline V gene lookup returns CDR1 SGHKS and CDR2 YYEKEE (reference sequence). This CDR3 comprises 13 residues.

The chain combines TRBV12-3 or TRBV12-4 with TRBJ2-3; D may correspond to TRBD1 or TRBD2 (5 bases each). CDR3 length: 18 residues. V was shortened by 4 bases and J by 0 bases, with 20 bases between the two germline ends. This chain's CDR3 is CASSYLLLGRRSTDTQYF. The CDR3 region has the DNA TGTGCCAGCAGTTACCTGCTCTTGGGGCGGAGGAGCACAGATACGCAGTATTTT.

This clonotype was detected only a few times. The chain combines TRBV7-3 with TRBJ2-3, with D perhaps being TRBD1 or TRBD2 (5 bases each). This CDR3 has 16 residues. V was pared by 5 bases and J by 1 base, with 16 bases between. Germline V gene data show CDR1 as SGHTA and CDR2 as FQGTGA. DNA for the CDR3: TGTGCCAGCAGCCTCGTGGGGGAAGTGCGCACAGATACGCAGTATTTT. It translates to CASSLVGEVRTDTQYF.

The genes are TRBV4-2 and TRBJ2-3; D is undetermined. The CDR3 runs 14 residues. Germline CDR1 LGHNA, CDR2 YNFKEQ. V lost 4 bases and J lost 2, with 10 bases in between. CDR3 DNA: TGTGCCAGCAGCCCCCAGGTGTTCACAGATACGCAGTATTTT. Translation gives CASSPQVFTDTQYF.

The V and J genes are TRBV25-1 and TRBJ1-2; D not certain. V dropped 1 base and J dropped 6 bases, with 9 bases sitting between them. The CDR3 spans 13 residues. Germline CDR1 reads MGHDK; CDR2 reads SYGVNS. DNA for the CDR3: TGTGCCAGCAGTGAATTTGTGGCGGATGGCTACACCTTC. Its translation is CASSEFVADGYTF.

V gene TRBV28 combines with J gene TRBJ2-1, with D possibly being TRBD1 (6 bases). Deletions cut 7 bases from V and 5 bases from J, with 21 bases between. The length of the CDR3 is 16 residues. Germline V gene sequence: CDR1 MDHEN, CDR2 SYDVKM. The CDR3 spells CASTLPGHWADNEQFF. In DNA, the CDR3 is TGTGCCAGCACCCTACCGGGACACTGGGCTGACAATGAGCAGTTCTTC.

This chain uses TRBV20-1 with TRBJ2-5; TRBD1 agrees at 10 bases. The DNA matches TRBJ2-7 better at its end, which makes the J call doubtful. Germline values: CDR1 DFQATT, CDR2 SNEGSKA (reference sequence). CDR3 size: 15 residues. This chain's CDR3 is CSARATTGGISEQYF. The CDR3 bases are TGCAGTGCTAGAGCAACGACAGGGGGCATTAGCGAGCAGTACTTC.

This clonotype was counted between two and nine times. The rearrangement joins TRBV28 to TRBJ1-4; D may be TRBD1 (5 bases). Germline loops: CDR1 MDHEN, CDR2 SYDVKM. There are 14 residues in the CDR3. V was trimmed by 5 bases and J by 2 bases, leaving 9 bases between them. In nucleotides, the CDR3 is TGTGCCAGCAGTGGAGGGGCCACTAATGAAAAACTGTTTTTT. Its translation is CASSGGATNEKLFF.

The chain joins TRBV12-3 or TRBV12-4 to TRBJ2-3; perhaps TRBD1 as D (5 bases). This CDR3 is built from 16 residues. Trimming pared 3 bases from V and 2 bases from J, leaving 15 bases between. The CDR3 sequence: CASSFGSWGPTDTQYF. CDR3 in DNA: TGTGCCAGCAGTTTTGGCTCTTGGGGCCCCACAGATACGCAGTATTTT.